This T cell receptor (beta chain) appears in the sequencing data of a study of monozygotic twins with inflammatory bowel disease. TCRdb re-called the 5' RACE reads; every CDR3 protein appears as one record, without DNA. In total, the table holds approximately 400,000 distinct CDR3 sequences. The specimen was blood. The TCR was taken from a human donor with ulcerative colitis or Crohn's disease, or a healthy co-twin of an affected twin (not recorded which).

CDR3 loop: CASSPHQSSYNEQFF. This sequence joins TRBV7-2 and TRBJ2-1. The CDR3 spans 15 residues. Germline V gene data show CDR1 as SGHTA and CDR2 as FQGNSA.